These 15 T cell receptor beta chains were sequenced from one sample in a study of CD8 T cells in ankylosing spondylitis. TCRdb reanalysed the 5' RACE reads using MiXCR and keeps one entry per CDR3 protein. The sample has about 52,000 distinct CDR3 sequences, around 7.4% seen once. Sequences were obtained from blood, either unsorted or a sorted T cell fraction (not recorded which). The receptors derive from a female donor with ankylosing spondylitis or in good health (not recorded which).

J is TRBJ1-4 and V is TRBV7-2; D gene unclear. Germline assignment: CDR1 SGHTA and CDR2 FQGNSA. The ends were cut back, 5 bases at V and 13 bases at J, with 17 bases in the middle. CDR3 length equals 13 residues. The CDR3 sequence: CASSPDSPSILFF. The DNA for the CDR3 is TGTGCCAGCAGCCCTGACTCGCCAAGCATACTGTTTTTT.

The sample holds many counts of this clonotype. This chain uses TRBV5-1 with TRBJ2-1; 8 positions match TRBD2. Germline V CDR1 and CDR2: SGHRS, YFSETQ. V was clipped by 0 bases and J by 6 bases; unmatched bases: 8. The CDR3 contains 16 residues. The DNA of the CDR3 is TGCGCCAGCAGCTTGGGAGGGACTAGTAATTTCAATGAGCAGTTCTTC. It specifies CASSLGGTSNFNEQFF.

This clonotype was seen repeatedly, ten times or more. The rearrangement uses TRBV27 and TRBJ1-3; TRBD1 is a possible D gene (6 bases). Trimming cost V 5 bases and J 4 bases, with 15 bases left between them. Per germline, CDR1 MNHEY and CDR2 SMNVEV (reference sequence). This CDR3 comprises 15 residues. CDR3 sequence (DNA): TGTGCCAGCAGTCCCTCGACAGGCCGGGGAAACACCATATATTTT. Translation gives CASSPSTGRGNTIYF.

This clonotype has a count of ten or more. The genes are TRBV12-3 or TRBV12-4 and TRBJ2-1; no reliable D call. This CDR3 has 11 residues. Between the trimmed V and J ends, which lost 8 bases and 6 bases, there was a span of 8 bases. The CDR3 sequence is CASGQVNEQFF. The CDR3 DNA follows: TGTGCCAGCGGGCAGGTCAATGAGCAGTTCTTC.

The chain has TRBV28 and TRBJ1-4; the D is unclear. Trimming shortened V by 4 bases and J by 5 bases, and 14 bases separated the two germline ends. From germline, CDR1 is MDHEN and CDR2 SYDVKM. The CDR3 is made up of 15 amino acids. The CDR3 loop is CASSYGPAVNEKLFF. DNA for the CDR3: TGTGCCAGCAGTTACGGGCCGGCCGTAAATGAAAAACTGTTTTTT.

This clonotype occurred many times. The V and J genes are TRBV3-1 and TRBJ1-1; D gene unclear. The CDR3 spans 14 residues. Germline CDR1 is LGHDT and CDR2 is YNNKEL (reference sequence). Trimming left V 2 bases short and J 3 bases short, with 10 bases between. CDR3 protein: CASSQTEIDTEAFF. The CDR3 DNA reads TGTGCCAGCAGCCAAACGGAAATAGACACTGAAGCTTTCTTT.

This clonotype has ten or more counts. The CDR3 coding sequence is TGTGCCATCAGTGACCGGGGGGTTAGCAATCAGCCCCAGCATTTT. Translation: CAISDRGVSNQPQHF. The rearrangement links TRBV10-3 to TRBJ1-5; perhaps TRBD1 as D (5 bases). Trimming shortened V by 3 bases and J by 0 bases, and 9 bases separated the two germline ends. Germline values: CDR1 ENHRY, CDR2 SYGVKD. The CDR3 consists of 15 residues.

This clonotype was detected ten times or more. The chain links TRBV4-1 to TRBJ2-3; no clear D gene. Trimming cost V 1 base and J 0 bases, with 5 bases left between them. The CDR3 loop spans 14 amino acids. CDR1 is MGHRA, CDR2 YSYEKL, per germline. Here the CDR3 reads CASSQVGSTDTQYF. The CDR3 DNA reads as TGCGCCAGCAGCCAAGTAGGGAGCACAGATACGCAGTATTTT.

This clonotype was observed a handful of times. The rearrangement joins TRBV10-3 to TRBJ1-3; D ambiguous. Trimming left V 6 bases short and J 0 bases short, with 9 bases between. Germline assignment: CDR1 ENHRY and CDR2 SYGVKD. The CDR3 extends over 14 amino acids. For the CDR3, the DNA is TGTGCCATCAGGGACGCCTTCTCTGGAAACACCATATATTTT. It is translated as CAIRDAFSGNTIYF.

This clonotype was counted ten times or more. The chain joins TRBV5-1 to TRBJ2-1; 7 positions agree with TRBD2. Germline V gene data show CDR1 as SGHRS and CDR2 as YFSETQ. Germline trimming cut 5 bases from V and 6 bases from J; bases unmatched to any gene: 14. The CDR3 length is 16 residues. DNA of the CDR3: TGCGCCAGCAGGGGGGGGGGTCCCTCTTTTACCAATGAGCAGTTCTTC. This translates into CASRGGGPSFTNEQFF.

This clonotype was observed at least ten times. This chain connects TRBV3-1 to TRBJ1-1; 7 bases line up with TRBD1. The trim removed 7 bases at V and 5 bases at J, leaving 16 bases unmatched. CDR1 and CDR2 from the germline V gene are LGHDT and YNNKEL (reference sequence). The CDR3 length is 16 residues. This chain's CDR3 is CASIEGQGVFGTEAFF. For the CDR3, the DNA is TGTGCCAGCATCGAGGGTCAGGGGGTCTTCGGGACTGAAGCTTTCTTT. Combining the CDR3 with reference TRBV3-1 and TRBJ1-1 gives the whole variable domain DTAVSQTPKYLVTQMGNDKSIKCEQNLGHDTMYWYKQDSKKFLKIMFSYNNKELIINETVPNRFSPKSPDKAHLNLHINSLELGDSAVYFCASIEGQGVFGTEAFFGQGTRLTVV.

This clonotype was seen repeatedly, ten times or more. This chain joins TRBV27 and TRBJ1-1, with D perhaps matching TRBD1 (6 bases). Germline CDR1 MNHEY, CDR2 SMNVEV (reference sequence). Deletions cut 6 bases from V and 1 base from J, with 18 bases between. CDR3 length: 16 residues. CDR3 residues: CASSNWAGAGNTEAFF. The DNA for the CDR3 is TGTGCCAGCAGCAACTGGGCAGGGGCCGGGAACACTGAAGCTTTCTTT.

This clonotype was seen ten or more times. The chain couples TRBV6-1 to TRBJ2-2, with D possibly TRBD2 on 5 matching bases. V shed 7 bases and J shed 3 bases, with 12 bases lying between them. Germline V CDR1 and CDR2: MNHNS, SASEGT. This CDR3 is built from 14 residues. The CDR3 sequence is CASIARVDTGELFF. CDR3 sequence (DNA): TGTGCCAGCATAGCGAGGGTCGACACCGGGGAGCTGTTTTTT.

This clonotype was observed many times. This chain connects TRBV5-1 to TRBJ2-2, with D possibly matching TRBD2 (6 bases). Trimming stripped 4 bases from V and 2 bases from J, with 15 bases between. The CDR3 contains 16 residues. Per the germline V gene, CDR1 is SGHRS and CDR2 is YFSETQ. For the CDR3, the DNA is TGCGCCAGCAGCCGCCTCGGGACTCAAAACACCGGGGAGCTGTTTTTT. Protein sequence: CASSRLGTQNTGELFF.

This clonotype showed up many times. The V call is TRBV27, the J call TRBJ1-5; D call uncertain. The CDR3 contains 14 residues. Trimming removed 5 bases at V and 8 bases at J, with 16 bases between. Germline V CDR1 and CDR2: MNHEY, SMNVEV (reference sequence). DNA of the CDR3: TGTGCCAGCAGTAAAGCCCCAGAGCGGGAGCCCCAGCATTTT. Its protein is CASSKAPEREPQHF.